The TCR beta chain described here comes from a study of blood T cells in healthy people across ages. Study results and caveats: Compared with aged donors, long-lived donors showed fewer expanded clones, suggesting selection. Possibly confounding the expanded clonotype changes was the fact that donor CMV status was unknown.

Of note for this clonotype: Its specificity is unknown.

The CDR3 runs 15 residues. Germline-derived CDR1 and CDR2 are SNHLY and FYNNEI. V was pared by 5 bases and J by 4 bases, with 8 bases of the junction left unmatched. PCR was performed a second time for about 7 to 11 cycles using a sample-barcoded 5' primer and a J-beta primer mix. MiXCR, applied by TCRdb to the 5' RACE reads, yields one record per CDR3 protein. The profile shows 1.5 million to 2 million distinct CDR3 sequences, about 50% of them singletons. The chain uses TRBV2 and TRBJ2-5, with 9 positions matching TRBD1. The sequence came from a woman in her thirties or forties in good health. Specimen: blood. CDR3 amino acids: CASSSDRGNTETQYF. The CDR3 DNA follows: TGTGCCAGCAGTTCGGACAGGGGCAACACAGAGACCCAGTACTTC.